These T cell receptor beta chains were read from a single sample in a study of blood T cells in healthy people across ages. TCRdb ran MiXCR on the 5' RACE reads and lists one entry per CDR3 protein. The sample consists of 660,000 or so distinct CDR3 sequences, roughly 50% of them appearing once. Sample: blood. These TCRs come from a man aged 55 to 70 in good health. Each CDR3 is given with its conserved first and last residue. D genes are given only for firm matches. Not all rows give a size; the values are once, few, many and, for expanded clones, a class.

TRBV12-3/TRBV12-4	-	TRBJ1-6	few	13	TGTGCCAGCAGTTTAACCGTTAATTCACCCCTCCACTTT	CASSLTVNSPLHF
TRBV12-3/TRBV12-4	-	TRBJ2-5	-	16	TGTGCCAGCAGTCCTACTCTATGGGGGGCCCAAGAGACCCAGTACTTC	CASSPTLWGAQETQYF
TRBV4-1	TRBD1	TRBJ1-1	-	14	TGCGCCAGCAGACAGGGGGTCGCGAACACTGAAGCTTTCTTT	CASRQGVANTEAFF
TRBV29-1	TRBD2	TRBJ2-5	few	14	TGCAGCCAAGGAGGTGGTAGCGGGAGGGGGACCCAGTACTTC	CSQGGGSGRGTQYF
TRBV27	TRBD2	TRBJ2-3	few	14	TGTGCCAGCAGTTTGGGACTAGAAGCGGATACGCAGTATTTT	CASSLGLEADTQYF
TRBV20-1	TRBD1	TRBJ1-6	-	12	TGCAGTGCTAGACAGGGGGGTTCACCCCTCCACTTT	CSARQGGSPLHF
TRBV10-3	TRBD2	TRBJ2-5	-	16	TGTGCCATCAGTGAGTCCCTAGCGGGGGAACAAGAGACCCAGTACTTC	CAISESLAGEQETQYF
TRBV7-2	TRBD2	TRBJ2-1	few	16	TGTGCCAGCAGCTTAGCCGGGACTAGGGGATACAATGAGCAGTTCTTC	CASSLAGTRGYNEQFF
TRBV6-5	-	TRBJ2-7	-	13	TGTGCCAGCACCAATAGGGGGGGCTCCTCGCAGTACTTC	CASTNRGGSSQYF
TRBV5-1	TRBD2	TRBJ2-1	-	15	TGCGCCAGCAGCGTGCTAGCGGGGGGGGACAATGAGCAGTTCTTC	CASSVLAGGDNEQFF
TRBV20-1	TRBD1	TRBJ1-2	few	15	TGCAGTGCCATCCCGCCGGGACAGCCTCACTATGGCTACACCTTC	CSAIPPGQPHYGYTF
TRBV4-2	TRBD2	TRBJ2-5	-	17	TGTGCCAGCAGCGGACGGACTAGCGGGGGACTACAAGAGACCCAGTACTTC	CASSGRTSGGLQETQYF
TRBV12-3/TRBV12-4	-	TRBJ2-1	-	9	TGTGCCAGCGGGGTGGGGCAGTTCTTC	CASGVGQFF
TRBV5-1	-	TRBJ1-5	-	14	TGCGCCAGCAGCTCGGACCCGGGGCATCAGCCCCAGCATTTT	CASSSDPGHQPQHF
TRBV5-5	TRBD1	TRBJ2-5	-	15	TGTGCCAGCAGCACCCGGGACAGCCAGCGGGAGACCCAGTACTTC	CASSTRDSQRETQYF
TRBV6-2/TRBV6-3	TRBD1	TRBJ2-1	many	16	TGTGCCAGCAGTTACCTCGGACAGGGGCCCTACAATGAGCAGTTCTTC	CASSYLGQGPYNEQFF
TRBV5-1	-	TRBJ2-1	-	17	TGCGCCAGCAGCTTCTCAGGGGGAGGAAACCTTTACAATGAGCAGTTCTTC	CASSFSGGGNLYNEQFF
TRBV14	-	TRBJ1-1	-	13	TGTGCCAGCAGCCATGTTGAGTATGGTGAAGCTTTCTTT	CASSHVEYGEAFF
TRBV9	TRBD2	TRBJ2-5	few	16	TGTGCCAGCAGCCCCCGTAGCCAAGCGGGGGTGGAGACCCAGTACTTC	CASSPRSQAGVETQYF
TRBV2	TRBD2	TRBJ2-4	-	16	TGTGCCAGCAGTGCTAGCGGGGGGGCGGCCAAAAACATTCAGTACTTC	CASSASGGAAKNIQYF
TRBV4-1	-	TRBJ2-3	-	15	TGCGCCAGCAGCCAAGAGGGGGTCCTCACAGATACGCAGTATTTT	CASSQEGVLTDTQYF
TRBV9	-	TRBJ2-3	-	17	TGTGCCAGCAGCGGGGGAGAGGGTCAAATCAGCACAGATACGCAGTATTTT	CASSGGEGQISTDTQYF
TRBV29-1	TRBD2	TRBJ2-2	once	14	TGCAGCGTTGGGAACGGGGGGGCCGCCGGGGAGCTGTTTTTT	CSVGNGGAAGELFF
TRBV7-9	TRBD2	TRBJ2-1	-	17	TGTGCCAGCAGCACCACTCGACTAGCGGCGATCTACAATGAGCAGTTCTTC	CASSTTRLAAIYNEQFF
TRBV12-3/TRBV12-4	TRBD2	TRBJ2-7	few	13	TGTGCCAGCAGCCGGGGGGGGGCCTACGAGCAGTACTTC	CASSRGGAYEQYF
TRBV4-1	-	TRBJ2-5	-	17	TGCGCCAGCAGCCAGCGGGGTAGCGGCGCAAACTGGGAGACCCAGTACTTC	CASSQRGSGANWETQYF
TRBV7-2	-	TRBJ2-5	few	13	TGTGCCAGCAGCAGGTCATCTATGGAGACCCAGTACTTC	CASSRSSMETQYF
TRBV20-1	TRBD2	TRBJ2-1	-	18	TGCAGTGCTCGATCAGCTCCCGGGACTAGCGGGCCCTACAATGAGCAGTTCTTC	CSARSAPGTSGPYNEQFF
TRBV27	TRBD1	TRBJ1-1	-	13	TGTGCCAGCCTTGGACAGGGGGCGTCTGAAGCTTTCTTT	CASLGQGASEAFF
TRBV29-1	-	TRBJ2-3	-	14	TGCAGCACCCAACAGGGTGGTAGGACAGATACGCAGTATTTT	CSTQQGGRTDTQYF
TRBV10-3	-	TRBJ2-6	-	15	TGTGCCATCAGAGGACGGCGAGCAGGGGCCAACGTCCTGACTTTC	CAIRGRRAGANVLTF
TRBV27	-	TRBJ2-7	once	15	TGTGCCAGCAGTCCCCGACAGGCCGTCTCCTACGAGCAGTACTTC	CASSPRQAVSYEQYF
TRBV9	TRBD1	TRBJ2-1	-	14	TGTGCCAGCAGCGACAAGACAGGGATCAATGAGCAGTTCTTC	CASSDKTGINEQFF
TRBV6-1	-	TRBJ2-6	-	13	TGTGCCAGCGTGAACTCTGGGGCCAACGTCCTGACTTTC	CASVNSGANVLTF
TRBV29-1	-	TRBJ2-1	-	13	TGCAGCGCGACGAGGGGGGCTAGCAATGAGCAGTTCTTC	CSATRGASNEQFF
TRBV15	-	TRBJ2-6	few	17	TGTGCCACCAGCAGAGACCCATTAGAATCTGGGGCCAACGTCCTGACTTTC	CATSRDPLESGANVLTF
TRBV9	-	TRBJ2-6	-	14	TGTGCCAGCAGCGCCGGGGCGGGGGCCAACGTCCTGACTTTC	CASSAGAGANVLTF
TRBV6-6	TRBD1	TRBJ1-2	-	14	TGTGCCAGCAGTTACGACAGGGGGATTAATGGCTACACCTTC	CASSYDRGINGYTF
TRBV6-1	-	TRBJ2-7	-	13	TGTGCCAGCAGTGAAGCTCAGTCCTACGAGCAGTACTTC	CASSEAQSYEQYF
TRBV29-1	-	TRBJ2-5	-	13	TGCAGCGTGGGTAGTGGGGGAGCGGAGACCCAGTACTTC	CSVGSGGAETQYF
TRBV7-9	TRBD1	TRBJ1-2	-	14	TGTGCCAGCAGCTTAGCGAGGACAGGCAATGGCTACACCTTC	CASSLARTGNGYTF
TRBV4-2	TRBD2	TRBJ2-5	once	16	TGTGCCAGCAGCCAAGATCGAGGGACTATCCGAGAGACCCAGTACTTC	CASSQDRGTIRETQYF
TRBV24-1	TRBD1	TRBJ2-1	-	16	TGTGCCACCAGTGCCGGAGGGGGACAGGGGGTCCATGAGCAGTTCTTC	CATSAGGGQGVHEQFF
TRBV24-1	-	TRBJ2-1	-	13	TGTGCCACCAGTGGTCGAAGGGGGAATGAGCAGTTCTTC	CATSGRRGNEQFF
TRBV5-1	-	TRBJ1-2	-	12	TGTGCCAGCAGCTTGGCCAGTGATGGCTACACCTTC	CASSLASDGYTF
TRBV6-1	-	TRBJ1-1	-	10	TGTGCCAGCAGTGAAGTCCGAGCTTTCTTT	CASSEVRAFF
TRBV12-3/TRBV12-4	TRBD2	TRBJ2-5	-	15	TGTGCCAGCAGTTTTTACAGCGGGGGCCACAATGAGCAGTACTTC	CASSFYSGGHNEQYF
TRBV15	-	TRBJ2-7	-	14	TGTGCCACCAGCAGAGATGGGGGCTCCTACGAGCAGTACTTC	CATSRDGGSYEQYF
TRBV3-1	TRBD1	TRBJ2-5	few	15	TGTGCCAGCAGCCACCCGGGACAGGGGCAAGAGACCCAGTACTTC	CASSHPGQGQETQYF
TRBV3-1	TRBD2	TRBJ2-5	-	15	TGTGCCAGCAGCCACCTAGCGGGGGGACAAGAGACCCAGTACTTC	CASSHLAGGQETQYF
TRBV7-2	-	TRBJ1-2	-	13	TGTGCCAGCAGCTTCGACGGCCAATATGGCTACACCTTC	CASSFDGQYGYTF
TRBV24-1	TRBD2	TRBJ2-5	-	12	TGTGCCACCAGGGATCCCCGGGGGGCCCAGTACTTC	CATRDPRGAQYF
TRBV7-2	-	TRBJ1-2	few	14	TGTGCCAGCAGCTTAGCGAGGACTAACTATGGCTACACCTTC	CASSLARTNYGYTF
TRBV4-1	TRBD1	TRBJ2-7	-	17	TGCGCCAGCAGCCAAGGGCTCACAGGGGGTCCCTACAATGAGCAGTACTTC	CASSQGLTGGPYNEQYF
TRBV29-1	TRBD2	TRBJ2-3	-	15	TGCAGCGTAGACTCCCTGGCGGGGGGCACAGATACGCAGTATTTT	CSVDSLAGGTDTQYF